The 9 T cell receptor beta chains below come from one sample, sequenced in a study of T cell responses to AZD1222 COVID-19 vaccine. TCRdb's copy holds only in-frame clones and misses some; the assay was immunoSEQ multiplex PCR. The repertoire consists of about 120,000 clones, with roughly nine tenths occurring once and the leading ten covering around 7%. The sequences come from peripheral blood, collected on day 0 of AZD1222 vaccination. Receptor source: an adult in good health.

The CDR3 region has the DNA TGTGCCAGCCTGTCAGGGACTACTCACAATGAGCAGTTCTTC. Translated, it gives CASLSGTTHNEQFF. The V call is TRBV28, the J call TRBJ2-1; 7 bases are a match to TRBD2. CDR3 length equals 14 residues. V trimming: 8 bases; J trimming: 5 bases; junction bases outside the gene matches: 9. Germline CDR1 and CDR2: MDHEN and SYDVKM.

V and J are TRBV3-1 (or the pseudogene TRBV3-2) and TRBJ2-1; perhaps D is TRBD1 or TRBD2 (6 bases each). V was clipped by 1 base and J by 5 bases, with 18 bases between them. CDR1 and CDR2 (germline): LGHDT, YNNKEL (reference sequence). The CDR3 has 17 residues. In DNA form, the CDR3 reads TGTGCCAGCAGCCAAGGGAATCAACGGGGGCGAAACAATGAGCAGTTCTTC. It yields the protein CASSQGNQRGRNNEQFF.

This rearrangement joins TRBV15 to TRBJ2-2; the match to TRBD2 covers 7 bases. Looked up from germline, CDR1 is LNHNV and CDR2 is YYDKDF (reference sequence). This CDR3 region has 12 residues. V dropped 7 bases and J dropped 8; count of bases not matched to a gene: 4. The CDR3 reads CATMGGSGELFF. In DNA form, the CDR3 reads TGTGCCACCATGGGAGGGTCTGGGGAGCTGTTTTTT. The full variable domain, its missing parts supplied by reference TRBV15 and TRBJ2-2, is DAMVIQNPRYQVTQFGKPVTLSCSQTLNHNVMYWYQQKSSQAPKLLFHYYDKDFNNEADTPDNFQSRRPNTSFCFLDIRSPGLGDTAMYLCATMGGSGELFFGEGSRLTVL.

The chain couples TRBV13 to TRBJ2-5, with D perhaps being TRBD1 or TRBD2 (7 bases each). There are 13 residues in the CDR3. Germline assignment: CDR1 PRHDT and CDR2 FYEKMQ (reference sequence). The ends were cut back, 5 bases at V and 7 bases at J, with 14 bases in the middle. The CDR3 DNA sequence: TGTGCCAGCAGCGGCGACAGGGAGGGGACCCAGTACTTC. Translation gives CASSGDREGTQYF.

The chain is built from TRBV6-5 and TRBJ1-5; TRBD1 agrees at 10 bases. CDR1 is MNHEY, CDR2 SVGAGI, per germline. J was trimmed by 7 bases and V by 0 bases; bases with no gene match: 3. This CDR3 has 15 residues. CDR3 residues: CASSYSLDRGQPQHF. CDR3 nucleotides: TGTGCCAGCAGTTACTCCCTGGACAGGGGGCAGCCCCAGCATTTT.

CDR3 loop: CASSSPGQGNNEQFF. DNA for the CDR3: TGTGCCAGCAGTTCCCCGGGACAGGGAAACAATGAGCAGTTCTTC. The V call is TRBV6-5, the J call TRBJ2-1; 9 nucleotides match TRBD1. The junction had 6 bases not matched to a gene; V was cut back by 4 bases and J by 5 bases. CDR3 length: 15 amino acids. Per the germline V gene, CDR1 is MNHEY and CDR2 is SVGAGI.

In its sample, this clone was seen once. V usage is TRBV5-6 and J usage is TRBJ1-2, with a weak D call TRBD1 (5 bases). Germline V gene sequence: CDR1 SGHDT, CDR2 YYEEEE. This CDR3 is 14 amino acids long. V lost 0 bases and J 8 bases, leaving 14 bases between the germline ends. CDR3 amino acids: CASSLVGDSPGYTF. Here the CDR3 DNA reads TGTGCCAGCAGCTTGGTAGGAGACAGCCCGGGCTACACCTTC.

The chain joins TRBV27 to TRBJ2-7; 11 positions agree with TRBD2. Germline CDR1 reads MNHEY; CDR2 reads SMNVEV (reference sequence). The CDR3 extends over 15 amino acids. The trim removed 5 bases at V and 6 bases at J, leaving 9 bases unmatched. CDR3 in amino acids: CASSPHSGGAIEQYF. The CDR3 bases are TGTGCCAGCAGTCCCCATAGCGGGGGGGCGATCGAGCAGTACTTC.

The chain employs TRBV19 and TRBJ2-4; 8 bases fit TRBD1. Losses at the gene ends were 3 bases for V and 6 bases for J; bases not matched to a gene: 1. Germline V lookup: CDR1 LNHDA, CDR2 SQIVND (reference sequence). There are 13 residues in the CDR3. This CDR3 is CASSIGQGNIQYF. In nucleotides, the CDR3 is TGTGCCAGTAGTATCGGACAGGGAAACATTCAGTACTTC.